Listed below are T cell receptor beta chains from one sample, sequenced in a study of T cell repertoires in cytomegalovirus infection. These receptors' antigens are unknown. TCRdb fed the reads into MiXCR, producing one record per CDR3 protein. The data contain fewer than 1,000,000 distinct CDR3 sequences, 30% to 40% of them singletons. The specimen comprised cultured CD8+ T cells from PBMCs, sampled from culture after CMV antigen stimulation. These TCRs come from a human donor in good health (CMV status not recorded). Some clones in this sample may be carry-over from other donors' samples. CDR3s leave out the opening cysteine and the closing phenylalanine or tryptophan.

V gene	J gene	CDR3 protein
TRBV20-1	TRBJ2-3	SARAGGLTDTQY
TRBV6-1	TRBJ2-3	ASSTRKDRGWFGDTQY
TRBV29-1	TRBJ1-2	SVDDGYGYT
TRBV10-3	TRBJ1-2	AIREGTEANYGYT
TRBV5-4	TRBJ2-2	ASSFTGVTGELF
TRBV18	TRBJ2-1	ASFSPLSYNEQF
TRBV2	TRBJ2-5	ASSEEGPPQETQY
TRBV28	TRBJ1-2	ASSFGTGRVANYGYT
TRBV9	TRBJ2-3	ASSSELGPTSGGRSTDTQY
TRBV4-1	TRBJ1-4	ASSLRQMEANEKLF
TRBV7-6	TRBJ2-5	ASRSGDSRGGETQY
TRBV6-2/TRBV6-3	TRBJ2-1	ASSYWAGEGNEQF
TRBV12-5	TRBJ1-2	ASAPTGEIYGYT
TRBV12-3/TRBV12-4	TRBJ1-4	ASSPMDATEKLF
TRBV10-3	TRBJ1-2	AISESTGGYGYT
TRBV7-6	TRBJ2-1	ASSGYGRDSNPYNEQF
TRBV13	TRBJ1-2	ASSPGPNSNYGYT
TRBV6-5	TRBJ2-2	ASSYSGEGYTGELF
TRBV7-8	TRBJ2-2	ASRDPGVKVSGELF
TRBV4-3	TRBJ1-2	ASSQDPILNYGYT
TRBV7-2	TRBJ2-1	ASSLEIGTYNEQF
TRBV28	TRBJ1-1	ANSSTQVPFRAF
TRBV11-3	TRBJ2-3	ASSFGSRDRTTDTQY
TRBV7-9	TRBJ2-6	ASSATSSGANVLT
TRBV7-8	TRBJ2-5	ASSPQTGSETQY
TRBV6-1	TRBJ2-7	ASRGQEKNEQY
TRBV5-4	TRBJ2-3	ASSLARTGGRDTQY
TRBV27	TRBJ2-7	ASGFGDTYEQY
TRBV12-3/TRBV12-4	TRBJ1-5	ASSFGILRDQPQH
TRBV4-2	TRBJ2-6	ASSQGGEAYSGANVLT
TRBV28	TRBJ1-1	ASSLNTREKLNTEAF
TRBV4-1	TRBJ1-5	ASSQVPRASQGQPQH
TRBV6-2/TRBV6-3	TRBJ2-1	ASTIRRAGVYNEQF
TRBV7-2	TRBJ1-2	ASSLVAAAINYGYT
TRBV7-9	TRBJ1-2	ASSYPSVGAGYT
TRBV7-9	TRBJ1-3	AQPPGAWDPYSGNTIY
TRBV6-5	TRBJ1-1	ASSYTTQTGLNTEAF
TRBV15	TRBJ2-1	ATSRDGGGREQF
TRBV6-2/TRBV6-3	TRBJ1-6	ASSLLIPNSPLH
TRBV7-6	TRBJ1-3	ASEALSGNTIY
TRBV10-3	TRBJ2-1	AISGTGSSYNEQF
TRBV6-5	TRBJ2-2	ASSYSDRGGGGLF
TRBV6-1	TRBJ2-7	ASSGPGQATYEQY
TRBV7-2	TRBJ1-1	ASSPPSGMRNTEAF
TRBV7-2	TRBJ2-5	ASSVASLRETQY
TRBV27	TRBJ2-1	ASSFGRGIDEQF
TRBV6-1	TRBJ1-1	ASSGVRSGDTEAF
TRBV7-8	TRBJ1-5	VSSLEVALNQPQH
TRBV19	TRBJ2-1	ASTAAGWGNEQF
TRBV20-1	TRBJ1-2	SAAYVHYAESYSYGYT
TRBV28	TRBJ1-1	ASSLSGPAF
TRBV25-1	TRBJ1-3	ASSDRGRRSSGNTIY
TRBV20-1	TRBJ1-2	SAKSPPGEYYGYT